These T cell receptor beta chains were read from a single sample in a study of blood T cell repertoires in COVID-19. Assay: immunoSEQ multiplex PCR; the TCRdb copy retains only in-frame clones and omits some. The data contain approximately 65,000 clones, 88% of them singletons. Sequencing input: peripheral blood. These TCRs come from a human donor in a cohort sampled during active COVID-19. Both conserved end residues are part of each CDR3. The order of the fields is D gene, clone size, CDR3 length, V gene, J gene, CDR3 protein, CDR3 DNA. D genes are given only for firm matches. Not every row has a clone size; where given, it reads once, few, many or a size class.

d_call: TRBD1
clone_size: .
cdr3_length: 15
v_call: TRBV27
j_call: TRBJ1-1
cdr3_aa: CASRRAGQLFSEAFF
cdr3_nt: TGTGCCAGCCGTAGGGCGGGACAGTTATTCTCTGAAGCTTTCTTT

d_call: .
clone_size: .
cdr3_length: 12
v_call: TRBV5-6
j_call: TRBJ1-1
cdr3_aa: CASSPGVTEAFF
cdr3_nt: TGTGCCAGCAGCCCGGGAGTCACTGAAGCTTTCTTT

d_call: TRBD2
clone_size: .
cdr3_length: 19
v_call: TRBV4-1
j_call: TRBJ2-2
cdr3_aa: CASSPLGAGGPTNTGELFF
cdr3_nt: TGCGCCAGCAGCCCCCTCGGGGCGGGGGGACCGACTAACACCGGGGAGCTGTTTTTT

d_call: TRBD1
clone_size: once
cdr3_length: 14
v_call: TRBV5-1
j_call: TRBJ1-1
cdr3_aa: CASSVTGGFTEAFF
cdr3_nt: TGCGCCAGCAGCGTGACAGGGGGGTTCACTGAAGCTTTCTTT

d_call: .
clone_size: .
cdr3_length: 12
v_call: TRBV2
j_call: TRBJ1-4
cdr3_aa: CASNRINEKLFF
cdr3_nt: TGTGCCAGCAACAGGATTAATGAAAAACTGTTTTTT

d_call: .
clone_size: .
cdr3_length: 16
v_call: TRBV28
j_call: TRBJ2-2
cdr3_aa: CASSHSAPHRAGELFF
cdr3_nt: TGTGCCAGCAGTCATAGCGCCCCCCACAGGGCCGGGGAGCTGTTTTTT

d_call: TRBD1
clone_size: .
cdr3_length: 13
v_call: TRBV6-5
j_call: TRBJ1-1
cdr3_aa: CASRRTGGASAFF
cdr3_nt: TGTGCCAGCAGGCGTACAGGGGGCGCATCAGCTTTCTTT

d_call: TRBD1
clone_size: .
cdr3_length: 16
v_call: TRBV5-4
j_call: TRBJ2-7
cdr3_aa: CASSSEPGQGWGEQYF
cdr3_nt: TGTGCCAGCAGCTCCGAACCGGGACAGGGCTGGGGCGAGCAGTACTTC

d_call: TRBD2
clone_size: .
cdr3_length: 16
v_call: TRBV7-7
j_call: TRBJ2-1
cdr3_aa: CASSPQLAGTYNEQFF
cdr3_nt: TGTGCCAGCAGCCCCCAGCTAGCGGGGACCTACAATGAGCAGTTCTTC

d_call: .
clone_size: medium-sized
cdr3_length: 13
v_call: TRBV7-9
j_call: TRBJ2-5
cdr3_aa: CASSFLEWQTQYF
cdr3_nt: TGTGCCAGCAGCTTCCTAGAGTGGCAGACCCAGTACTTC

d_call: .
clone_size: .
cdr3_length: 10
v_call: TRBV21-1
j_call: TRBJ1-1
cdr3_aa: CATGDFEAFF
cdr3_nt: TGTGCCACCGGGGATTTTGAGGCTTTCTTT

d_call: TRBD1
clone_size: .
cdr3_length: 14
v_call: TRBV19
j_call: TRBJ2-2
cdr3_aa: CASNRQGRTGELFF
cdr3_nt: TGTGCCAGTAATCGACAGGGTCGCACCGGGGAGCTGTTTTTT

d_call: .
clone_size: .
cdr3_length: 16
v_call: TRBV21-1
j_call: TRBJ2-5
cdr3_aa: CASSMGQRECVETQYF
cdr3_nt: TGTGCCAGCAGCATGGGACAGAGGGAATGTGTAGAGACCCAGTACTTC

d_call: TRBD1
clone_size: .
cdr3_length: 14
v_call: TRBV4-1
j_call: TRBJ1-1
cdr3_aa: CASSQADRDTEAFF
cdr3_nt: TGCGCCAGCAGCCAGGCAGACAGGGACACTGAAGCTTTCTTT

d_call: TRBD2
clone_size: few
cdr3_length: 17
v_call: TRBV19
j_call: TRBJ2-2
cdr3_aa: CASSMPSGRVYTGELFF
cdr3_nt: TGTGCCAGTAGTATGCCTAGCGGGAGAGTTTACACCGGGGAGCTGTTTTTT

d_call: TRBD2
clone_size: .
cdr3_length: 17
v_call: TRBV28
j_call: TRBJ2-2
cdr3_aa: CASSLRTSGRNTGELFF
cdr3_nt: TGTGCCAGCAGTTTAAGGACTAGCGGGAGGAACACCGGGGAGCTGTTTTTT

d_call: .
clone_size: .
cdr3_length: 13
v_call: TRBV28
j_call: TRBJ2-5
cdr3_aa: CASTPGVMETQYF
cdr3_nt: TGTGCCAGCACCCCAGGGGTCATGGAGACCCAGTACTTC

d_call: .
clone_size: .
cdr3_length: 12
v_call: TRBV6-6
j_call: TRBJ2-3
cdr3_aa: CASGGQTDTQYF
cdr3_nt: TGTGCCAGCGGGGGCCAAACAGATACGCAGTATTTT

d_call: TRBD1
clone_size: .
cdr3_length: 15
v_call: TRBV4-1
j_call: TRBJ1-6
cdr3_aa: CASSQDRGRNSPLHF
cdr3_nt: TGCGCCAGCAGCCAGGACAGGGGGCGAAATTCACCCCTCCACTTT

d_call: .
clone_size: .
cdr3_length: 12
v_call: TRBV5-6
j_call: TRBJ1-2
cdr3_aa: CASSLAAGGYTF
cdr3_nt: TGTGCCAGCAGCTTAGCGGCGGGCGGCTACACCTTC

d_call: .
clone_size: .
cdr3_length: 16
v_call: TRBV5-6
j_call: TRBJ1-6
cdr3_aa: CASSLTGSTYNSPLHF
cdr3_nt: TGTGCCAGCAGCTTGACAGGGTCCACCTATAATTCACCCCTCCACTTT

d_call: .
clone_size: .
cdr3_length: 14
v_call: TRBV4-1
j_call: TRBJ1-1
cdr3_aa: CASSQVFGNTEAFF
cdr3_nt: TGCGCCAGCAGCCAAGTATTCGGGAACACTGAAGCTTTCTTT

d_call: .
clone_size: .
cdr3_length: 15
v_call: TRBV12-5
j_call: TRBJ2-2
cdr3_aa: CASGLGLLNTGELFF
cdr3_nt: TGTGCTAGTGGTCTGGGGCTTTTAAACACCGGGGAGCTGTTTTTT

d_call: .
clone_size: few
cdr3_length: 13
v_call: TRBV6-5
j_call: TRBJ1-1
cdr3_aa: CAIRRSLNTEAFF
cdr3_nt: TGTGCCATCCGACGGAGTTTGAACACTGAAGCTTTCTTT

d_call: TRBD1
clone_size: once
cdr3_length: 14
v_call: TRBV28
j_call: TRBJ1-1
cdr3_aa: CASSWTGSRTEAFF
cdr3_nt: TGTGCCAGCAGTTGGACAGGGTCGAGGACTGAAGCTTTCTTT

d_call: TRBD2
clone_size: .
cdr3_length: 13
v_call: TRBV25-1
j_call: TRBJ2-1
cdr3_aa: CATSGRTYNEQFF
cdr3_nt: TGTGCCACCAGCGGGAGGACTTACAATGAGCAGTTCTTC

d_call: TRBD2
clone_size: .
cdr3_length: 16
v_call: TRBV4-2
j_call: TRBJ2-5
cdr3_aa: CASSQTLAGVGETQYF
cdr3_nt: TGTGCCAGCAGCCAGACACTAGCGGGAGTAGGGGAGACCCAGTACTTC

d_call: .
clone_size: medium-sized
cdr3_length: 16
v_call: TRBV18
j_call: TRBJ2-7
cdr3_aa: CASSQLPPSNSYEQYF
cdr3_nt: TGTGCCAGCTCACAACTCCCACCATCTAACTCCTACGAGCAGTACTTC

d_call: .
clone_size: .
cdr3_length: 13
v_call: TRBV18
j_call: TRBJ1-1
cdr3_aa: CASSRGSNTEAFF
cdr3_nt: TGTGCCAGCTCACGCGGGTCGAACACTGAAGCTTTCTTT

d_call: TRBD2
clone_size: .
cdr3_length: 14
v_call: TRBV28
j_call: TRBJ2-7
cdr3_aa: CASSYVSGRYEQYF
cdr3_nt: TGTGCCAGCAGTTACGTTAGCGGGAGGTACGAGCAGTACTTC

d_call: .
clone_size: once
cdr3_length: 15
v_call: TRBV27
j_call: TRBJ1-1
cdr3_aa: CASSLFAGPNTEAFF
cdr3_nt: TGTGCCAGCAGTTTATTCGCAGGGCCGAACACTGAAGCTTTCTTT

d_call: .
clone_size: .
cdr3_length: 16
v_call: TRBV7-2
j_call: TRBJ1-6
cdr3_aa: CASSPFRSSYNSPLHF
cdr3_nt: TGTGCCAGCAGCCCCTTTAGGAGCTCCTATAATTCACCCCTCCACTTT

d_call: TRBD2
clone_size: .
cdr3_length: 14
v_call: TRBV7-2
j_call: TRBJ2-3
cdr3_aa: CASKVTSGGDTQYF
cdr3_nt: TGTGCCAGCAAGGTGACTAGCGGGGGAGATACGCAGTATTTT

d_call: TRBD1
clone_size: .
cdr3_length: 18
v_call: TRBV6-2/TRBV6-3
j_call: TRBJ1-2
cdr3_aa: CASSPVYDRTGTYYGYTF
cdr3_nt: TGTGCCAGCAGTCCCGTCTATGACCGGACAGGAACATACTATGGCTACACCTTC

d_call: TRBD2
clone_size: .
cdr3_length: 16
v_call: TRBV7-6
j_call: TRBJ2-3
cdr3_aa: CASSLNSGGSTDTQYF
cdr3_nt: TGTGCCAGCAGCTTAAATAGCGGGGGTAGCACAGATACGCAGTATTTT

d_call: TRBD2
clone_size: .
cdr3_length: 16
v_call: TRBV4-1
j_call: TRBJ2-1
cdr3_aa: CASRIASGTSYNEQFF
cdr3_nt: TGCGCCAGCAGAATAGCTAGCGGGACCTCCTACAATGAGCAGTTCTTC

d_call: TRBD1
clone_size: .
cdr3_length: 21
v_call: TRBV6-9
j_call: TRBJ1-5
cdr3_aa: CASSTLRPQGGTGGVGQPQHF
cdr3_nt: TGTGCCAGCAGCACTCTCCGACCACAAGGGGGTACAGGGGGTGTTGGGCAGCCCCAGCATTTT

d_call: .
clone_size: .
cdr3_length: 13
v_call: TRBV11-3
j_call: TRBJ2-3
cdr3_aa: CASSFRVTDTQYF
cdr3_nt: TGTGCCAGCAGCTTCCGGGTAACAGATACGCAGTATTTT

d_call: TRBD1
clone_size: few
cdr3_length: 15
v_call: TRBV7-9
j_call: TRBJ1-5
cdr3_aa: CASSLGQGVYQPQHF
cdr3_nt: TGTGCCAGCAGCTTAGGACAGGGGGTTTATCAGCCCCAGCATTTT

d_call: TRBD1
clone_size: once
cdr3_length: 14
v_call: TRBV15
j_call: TRBJ2-5
cdr3_aa: CATSREGQRETQYF
cdr3_nt: TGTGCCACCAGCAGAGAGGGACAGAGGGAGACCCAGTACTTC

d_call: .
clone_size: .
cdr3_length: 13
v_call: TRBV5-1
j_call: TRBJ1-3
cdr3_aa: CASTSGDGNTIYF
cdr3_nt: TGCGCCAGCACATCAGGGGATGGAAACACCATATATTTT

d_call: TRBD2
clone_size: .
cdr3_length: 13
v_call: TRBV3-1/TRBV3-2
j_call: TRBJ2-1
cdr3_aa: CASSLRGGGEQFF
cdr3_nt: TGTGCCAGCAGCCTTCGGGGGGGCGGTGAGCAGTTCTTC

d_call: TRBD2
clone_size: .
cdr3_length: 16
v_call: TRBV6-6
j_call: TRBJ2-3
cdr3_aa: CASKPRGLAGSDTQYF
cdr3_nt: TGTGCCAGCAAACCAAGGGGGCTAGCGGGGTCAGATACGCAGTATTTT

d_call: TRBD1
clone_size: .
cdr3_length: 14
v_call: TRBV7-2
j_call: TRBJ1-4
cdr3_aa: CASTADRGSEKLFF
cdr3_nt: TGTGCCAGCACCGCCGACAGGGGAAGTGAAAAACTGTTTTTT

d_call: .
clone_size: .
cdr3_length: 15
v_call: TRBV3-1/TRBV3-2
j_call: TRBJ1-1
cdr3_aa: CASSRWTAMNTEAFF
cdr3_nt: TGTGCCAGCAGCCGTTGGACAGCAATGAACACTGAAGCTTTCTTT

d_call: .
clone_size: once
cdr3_length: 16
v_call: TRBV6-5
j_call: TRBJ2-5
cdr3_aa: CASSYSSGGDRETQYF
cdr3_nt: TGTGCCAGCAGTTACTCATCAGGAGGGGACAGAGAGACCCAGTACTTC

d_call: TRBD2
clone_size: .
cdr3_length: 15
v_call: TRBV19
j_call: TRBJ2-1
cdr3_aa: CAAKNGGSSPNEQFF
cdr3_nt: TGTGCCGCAAAGAACGGCGGGAGTTCCCCCAATGAGCAGTTCTTC